This T cell receptor beta chain appears in the sequencing data of a study of T-cell memory formation after mild COVID-19. TCRdb re-derived calls from the 5' RACE reads in MiXCR, one entry per CDR3 protein. The data hold approximately 180,000 distinct CDR3 sequences, with 16% observed a single time. Remarks on this clonotype: What it binds is unknown.

General study findings and limits: For second-wave clones that peaked at day 37, SARS-CoV-2 specificity went unverified. Certain responding clones were present in pre-infection memory, suggesting participation of cross-reactive memory.

The CDR3 is made up of 15 amino acids. V lost 6 bases to trimming and J lost 3 bases; unmatched junction nucleotides: 4. The chain carries TRBV12-3 or TRBV12-4 and TRBJ2-5; TRBD2 matches 13 bases. Specimen: PBMCs or a T cell subset sorted from them (not recorded which). This receptor was taken from an adult woman who had mild COVID-19 (a few samples of this study predate the infection). Cell type and time point are not known. As DNA, the CDR3 is TGTGCCAGCAGGGGGACTAGCGGGGAAGAAGAGACCCAGTACTTC. Protein sequence: CASRGTSGEEETQYF.